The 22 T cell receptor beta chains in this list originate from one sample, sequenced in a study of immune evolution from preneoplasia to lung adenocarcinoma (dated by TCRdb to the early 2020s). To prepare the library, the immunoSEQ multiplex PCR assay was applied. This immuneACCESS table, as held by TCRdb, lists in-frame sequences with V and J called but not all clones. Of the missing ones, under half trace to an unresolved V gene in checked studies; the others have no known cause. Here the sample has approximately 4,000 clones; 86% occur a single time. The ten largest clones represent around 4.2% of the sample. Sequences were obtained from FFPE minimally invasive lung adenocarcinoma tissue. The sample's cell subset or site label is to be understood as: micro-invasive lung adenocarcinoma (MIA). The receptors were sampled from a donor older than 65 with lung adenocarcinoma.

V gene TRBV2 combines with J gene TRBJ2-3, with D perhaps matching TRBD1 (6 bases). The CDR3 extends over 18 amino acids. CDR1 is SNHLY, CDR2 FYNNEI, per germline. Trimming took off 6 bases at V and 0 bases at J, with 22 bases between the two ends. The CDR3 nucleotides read TGTGCCAGCAGCGAGTCCGTGATCGGGGACACTAGCACAGATACGCAGTATTTT. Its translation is CASSESVIGDTSTDTQYF.

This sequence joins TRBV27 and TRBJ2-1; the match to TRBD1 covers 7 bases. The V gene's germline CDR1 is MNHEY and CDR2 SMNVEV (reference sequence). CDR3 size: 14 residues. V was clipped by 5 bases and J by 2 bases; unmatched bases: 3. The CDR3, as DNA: TGTGCCAGCAGTGTAAGGGGGCCCTACAATGAGCAGTTCTTC. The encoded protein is CASSVRGPYNEQFF.

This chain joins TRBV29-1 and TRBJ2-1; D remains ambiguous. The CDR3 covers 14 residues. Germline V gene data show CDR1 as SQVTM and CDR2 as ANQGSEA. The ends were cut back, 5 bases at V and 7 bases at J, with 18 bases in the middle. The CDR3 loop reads CSVSRLISGNEQFF. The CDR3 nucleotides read TGCAGCGTTAGCAGGCTCATTTCAGGTAATGAGCAGTTCTTC.

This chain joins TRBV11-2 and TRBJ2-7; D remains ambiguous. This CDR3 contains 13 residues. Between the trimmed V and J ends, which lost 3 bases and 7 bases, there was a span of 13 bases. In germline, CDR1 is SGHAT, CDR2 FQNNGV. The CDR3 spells CASSLDLIGEQYF. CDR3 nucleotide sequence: TGTGCCAGCAGCTTGGACCTGATTGGGGAGCAGTACTTC. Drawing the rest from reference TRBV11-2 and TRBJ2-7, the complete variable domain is EAGVAQSPRYKIIEKRQSVAFWCNPISGHATLYWYQQILGQGPKLLIQFQNNGVVDDSQLPKDRFSAERLKGVDSTLKIQPAKLEDSAVYLCASSLDLIGEQYFGPGTRLTVT.

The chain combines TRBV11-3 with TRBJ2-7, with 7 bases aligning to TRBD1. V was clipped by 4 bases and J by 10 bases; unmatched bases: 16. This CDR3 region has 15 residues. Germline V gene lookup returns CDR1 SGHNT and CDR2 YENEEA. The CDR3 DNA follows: TGTGCCAGCAGCTCAATAGGGACAGTCGGAGCGAGCCAGTACTTC. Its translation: CASSSIGTVGASQYF. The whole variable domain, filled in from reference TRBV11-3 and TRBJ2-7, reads EAGVVQSPRYKIIEKKQPVAFWCNPISGHNTLYWYLQNLGQGPELLIRYENEEAVDDSQLPKDRFSAERLKGVDSTLKIQPAELGDSAVYLCASSSIGTVGASQYFGPGTRLTVT.

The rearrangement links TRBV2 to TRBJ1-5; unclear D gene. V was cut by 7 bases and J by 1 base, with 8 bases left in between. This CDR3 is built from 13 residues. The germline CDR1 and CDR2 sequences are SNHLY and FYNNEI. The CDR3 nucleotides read TGTGCCAGCAAATCGGGGAGCAATCAGCCCCAGCATTTT. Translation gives CASKSGSNQPQHF.

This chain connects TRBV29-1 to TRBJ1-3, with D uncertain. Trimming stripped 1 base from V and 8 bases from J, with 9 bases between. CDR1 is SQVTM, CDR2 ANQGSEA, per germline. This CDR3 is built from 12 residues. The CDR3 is CSVEVNGDTIYF. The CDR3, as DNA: TGCAGCGTTGAAGTTAACGGCGACACCATATATTTT.

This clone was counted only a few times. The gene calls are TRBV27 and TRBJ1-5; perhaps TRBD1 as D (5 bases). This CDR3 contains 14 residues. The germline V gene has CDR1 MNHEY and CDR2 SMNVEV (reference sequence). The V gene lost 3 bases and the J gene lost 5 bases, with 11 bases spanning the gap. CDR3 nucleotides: TGTGCCAGCAGTTTCGGAGGGGCCGATCAGCCCCAGCATTTT. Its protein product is CASSFGGADQPQHF.

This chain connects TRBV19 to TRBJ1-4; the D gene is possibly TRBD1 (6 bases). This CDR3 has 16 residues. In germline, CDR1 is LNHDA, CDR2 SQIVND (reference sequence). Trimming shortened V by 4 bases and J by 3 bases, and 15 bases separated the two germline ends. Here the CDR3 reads CASSKPEGGSNEKLFF. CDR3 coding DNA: TGTGCCAGTAGTAAGCCGGAAGGGGGATCTAATGAAAAACTGTTTTTT.

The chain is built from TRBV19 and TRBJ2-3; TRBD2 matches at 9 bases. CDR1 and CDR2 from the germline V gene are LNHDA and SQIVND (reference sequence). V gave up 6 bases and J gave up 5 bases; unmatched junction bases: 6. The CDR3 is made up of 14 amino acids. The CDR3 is CASSPYSGRDTQYF. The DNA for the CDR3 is TGTGCCAGTAGCCCCTATAGCGGGAGAGATACGCAGTATTTT.

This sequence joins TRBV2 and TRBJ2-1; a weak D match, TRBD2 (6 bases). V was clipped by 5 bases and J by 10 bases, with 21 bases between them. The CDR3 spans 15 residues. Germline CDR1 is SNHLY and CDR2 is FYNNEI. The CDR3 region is CASSITGSPLAEQFF. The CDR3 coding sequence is TGTGCCAGCAGTATAACAGGCTCACCTCTAGCGGAGCAGTTCTTC.

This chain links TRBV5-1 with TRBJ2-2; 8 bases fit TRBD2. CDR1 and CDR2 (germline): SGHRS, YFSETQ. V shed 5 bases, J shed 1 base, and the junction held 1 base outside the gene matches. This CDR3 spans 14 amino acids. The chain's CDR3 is CASSAGGNTGELFF. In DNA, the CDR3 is TGCGCCAGCAGTGCGGGAGGGAACACCGGGGAGCTGTTTTTT.

As DNA, the CDR3 is TGTGCCAGCAGCTTAGCTGTCAACACAGATACGCAGTATTTT. Translated: CASSLAVNTDTQYF. V is TRBV11-3 and J is TRBJ2-3; D is ambiguous. With 1 base removed from V and 2 bases from J, the gap between germline ends came to 7 bases. The CDR3 sequence is 14 residues long. The germline V gene encodes CDR1 SGHNT and CDR2 YENEEA.

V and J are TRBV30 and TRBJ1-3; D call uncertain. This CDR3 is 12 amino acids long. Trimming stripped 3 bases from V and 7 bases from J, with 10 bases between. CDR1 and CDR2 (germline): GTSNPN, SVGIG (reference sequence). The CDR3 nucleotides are TGTGCCTGGAGAGGGCAAGGGAACACCATATATTTT. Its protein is CAWRGQGNTIYF.

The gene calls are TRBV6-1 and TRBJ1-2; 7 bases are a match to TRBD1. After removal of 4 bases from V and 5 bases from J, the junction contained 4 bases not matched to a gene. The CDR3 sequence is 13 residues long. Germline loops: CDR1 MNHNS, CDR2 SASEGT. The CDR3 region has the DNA TGTGCCAGCAGTGGCGGCAGGGGGTATGGCTACACCTTC. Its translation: CASSGGRGYGYTF.

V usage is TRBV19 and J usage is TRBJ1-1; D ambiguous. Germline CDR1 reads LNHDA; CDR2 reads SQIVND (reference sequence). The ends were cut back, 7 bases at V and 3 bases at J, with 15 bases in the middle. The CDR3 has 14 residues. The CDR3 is CASTHLVADTEAFF. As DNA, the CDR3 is TGTGCCAGTACCCACCTAGTCGCGGACACTGAAGCTTTCTTT.

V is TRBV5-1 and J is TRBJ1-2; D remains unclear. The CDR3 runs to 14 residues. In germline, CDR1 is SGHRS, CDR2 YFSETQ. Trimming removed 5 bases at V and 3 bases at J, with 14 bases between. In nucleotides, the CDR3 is TGCGCCAGCAGGTCAGTGCTGTCCGACTATGGCTACACCTTC. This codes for CASRSVLSDYGYTF.

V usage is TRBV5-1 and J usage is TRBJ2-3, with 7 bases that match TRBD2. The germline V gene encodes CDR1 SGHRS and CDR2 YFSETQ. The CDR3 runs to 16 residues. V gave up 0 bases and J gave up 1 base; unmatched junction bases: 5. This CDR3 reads CASSLDGGSGTDTQYF. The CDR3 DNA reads TGCGCCAGCAGCTTGGACGGCGGGAGCGGCACAGATACGCAGTATTTT. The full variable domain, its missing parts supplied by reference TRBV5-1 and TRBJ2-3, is KAGVTQTPRYLIKTRGQQVTLSCSPISGHRSVSWYQQTPGQGLQFLFEYFSETQRNKGNFPGRFSGRQFSNSRSEMNVSTLELGDSALYLCASSLDGGSGTDTQYFGPGTRLTVL.

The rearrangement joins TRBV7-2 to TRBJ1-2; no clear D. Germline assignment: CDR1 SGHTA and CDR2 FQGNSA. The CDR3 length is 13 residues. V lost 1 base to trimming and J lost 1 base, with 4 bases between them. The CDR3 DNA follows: TGTGCCAGCAGCTTAGGGGTTAACTATGGCTACACCTTC. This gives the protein CASSLGVNYGYTF.

The CDR3 DNA is TGTGCCAGCAGTTACTCGTATCAGCTCCTCGAGCAGTACTTC. Residues: CASSYSYQLLEQYF. This chain links TRBV6-5 with TRBJ2-7; D is unclear. The germline gives CDR1 MNHEY, CDR2 SVGAGI. This CDR3 has 14 residues. The V end lost 0 bases, the J end lost 6 bases, and 12 bases lay between the germline ends.

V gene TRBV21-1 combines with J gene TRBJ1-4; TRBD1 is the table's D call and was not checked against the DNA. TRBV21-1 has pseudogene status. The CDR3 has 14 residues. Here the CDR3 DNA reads TGTGCCAGCAGCAAGGGACAGGGTACCGGAAAACTGTTTTTT. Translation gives CASSKGQGTGKLFF.

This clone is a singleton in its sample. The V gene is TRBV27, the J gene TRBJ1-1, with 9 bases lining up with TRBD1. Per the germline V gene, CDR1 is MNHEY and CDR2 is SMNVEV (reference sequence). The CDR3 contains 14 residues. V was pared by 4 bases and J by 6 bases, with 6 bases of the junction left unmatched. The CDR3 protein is CASSSGQGRAEAFF. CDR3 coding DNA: TGTGCCAGCAGTTCGGGACAGGGCAGGGCTGAAGCTTTCTTT.